Reported below is one TCR beta chain. Generated by immunoSEQ multiplex PCR, the TCRdb table keeps only in-frame clones and is missing some. The top ten hold 1.8% of the sample, which has 490,000 or so clones, 88% seen once. This sample is part of a study of blood T cell repertoires in COVID-19. Study-wide context: From T cells, B-cell-depleted T cells, or PBMCs came the material, which was cDNA or gDNA.

Clinical history as reported by participants underpinned cohort assignment. Germline values: CDR1 SGHVS, CDR2 FNYEAQ. The CDR3 sequence is 17 residues long. The V end lost 1 base, the J end lost 0 bases, and 15 bases lay between the germline ends. The chain couples TRBV7-6 to TRBJ1-1; the D is unclear. The source material was PBMCs or T cells enriched from blood (not recorded which). This receptor was taken from a woman in her thirties or forties who had recovered from COVID-19. DNA of the CDR3: TGTGCCAGCAGCTTAGACCACTCGACGGGGATGAACACTGAAGCTTTCTTT. Translation: CASSLDHSTGMNTEAFF.